What follows are 19 T cell receptor beta chains derived from one specimen sequenced in a study of T cell responses to AZD1222 COVID-19 vaccine. Profiled with immunoSEQ multiplex PCR; TCRdb holds only in-frame clones, not every one. This sample has tens of thousands of clones, with roughly 88% found just once. This specimen was peripheral blood, taken 28 days after the second AZD1222 dose. All receptors come from an adult who received the AZD1222 COVID-19 vaccine.

This clone was recorded once. J is TRBJ2-3 and V is TRBV11-2; 13 bases agree with TRBD2. The CDR3 runs 16 residues. V dropped 5 bases and J dropped 4; count of bases not matched to a gene: 6. Per germline, CDR1 SGHAT and CDR2 FQNNGV. The CDR3: CASSARLAGGPDTQYF. The CDR3, as DNA: TGTGCCAGCAGCGCGAGACTAGCGGGAGGCCCAGATACGCAGTATTTT. Full variable domain (rest looked up from reference TRBV11-2 and TRBJ2-3): EAGVAQSPRYKIIEKRQSVAFWCNPISGHATLYWYQQILGQGPKLLIQFQNNGVVDDSQLPKDRFSAERLKGVDSTLKIQPAKLEDSAVYLCASSARLAGGPDTQYFGPGTRLTVL.

The chain joins TRBV7-9 to TRBJ1-6; D ambiguous. The germline CDR1 and CDR2 sequences are SEHNR and FQNEAQ (reference sequence). The CDR3 runs to 14 residues. V shed 4 bases and J shed 10 bases, with 14 bases lying between them. The CDR3 sequence is CASSSLIVRSPLHF. CDR3 sequence (DNA): TGTGCCAGCAGCTCCCTAATCGTGAGGTCACCCCTCCACTTT.

This rearrangement joins TRBV5-5 to TRBJ2-7; 12 bases are shared with TRBD2. Germline CDR1 reads SGHKS; CDR2 reads YYEKEE (reference sequence). CDR3 size: 16 residues. V was clipped by 4 bases and J by 0 bases; unmatched bases: 5. CDR3 loop: CASSLRLAGVSYEQYF. The CDR3 DNA reads as TGTGCCAGCAGCCTAAGACTAGCGGGAGTCTCCTACGAGCAGTACTTC. The full variable domain, its missing parts supplied by reference TRBV5-5 and TRBJ2-7, is DAGVTQSPTHLIKTRGQQVTLRCSPISGHKSVSWYQQVLGQGPQFIFQYYEKEERGRGNFPDRFSARQFPNYSSELNVNALLLGDSALYLCASSLRLAGVSYEQYFGPGTRLTVT.

The chain couples TRBV11-2 to TRBJ1-5; D gene ambiguous. Germline loops: CDR1 SGHAT, CDR2 FQNNGV. The V end lost 1 base, the J end lost 7 bases, and 8 bases lay between the germline ends. The CDR3 is 13 residues long. This CDR3 is CASSLGAAQPQHF. Written as DNA, the CDR3 is TGTGCCAGCAGCTTAGGGGCCGCCCAGCCCCAGCATTTT.

The gene calls are TRBV15 and TRBJ2-5; no firm D call. CDR1 LNHNV and CDR2 YYDKDF come from the germline V gene (reference sequence). Trimming took 0 bases from V and 2 from J, leaving 7 bases between them. This CDR3 contains 14 residues. Written as DNA, the CDR3 is TGTGCCACCAGCAGAGAGGGCAAACAAGAGACCCAGTACTTC. Amino acids: CATSREGKQETQYF.

The rearrangement joins TRBV27 to TRBJ2-5, with no clear D. The CDR3 has 14 residues. Germline V gene lookup returns CDR1 MNHEY and CDR2 SMNVEV (reference sequence). V was cut by 3 bases and J by 3 bases, with 11 bases left in between. CDR3 amino acids: CASSFRARKETQYF. CDR3 coding DNA: TGTGCCAGCAGTTTCCGGGCGAGAAAAGAGACCCAGTACTTC.

This chain links TRBV19 with TRBJ2-7; tentatively, D is TRBD2 (6 bases). The germline CDR1 and CDR2 sequences are LNHDA and SQIVND (reference sequence). This CDR3 region has 15 residues. The V and J ends lost 1 base and 1 base respectively, with 11 bases between them. The CDR3 here is CASSIGSGLSYEQYF. The CDR3 nucleotides are TGTGCCAGTAGTATAGGTAGCGGCCTATCCTACGAGCAGTACTTC.

This chain joins TRBV9 and TRBJ1-1; D uncertain. CDR3 length: 13 amino acids. V dropped 0 bases and J dropped 0 bases, with 3 bases sitting between them. Germline CDR1 reads SGDLS; CDR2 reads YYNGEE. The CDR3 loop reads CASSVGMNTEAFF. The CDR3, as DNA: TGTGCCAGCAGCGTAGGTATGAACACTGAAGCTTTCTTT.

This chain links TRBV6-5 with TRBJ1-6; D might be TRBD1 (6 bases). CDR3 size: 15 residues. Trimming pared 4 bases from V and 7 bases from J, leaving 14 bases between. Per germline, CDR1 MNHEY and CDR2 SVGAGI. The CDR3 coding sequence is TGTGCCAGCAGTTGGACGGGACATGTAAATTCACCCCTCCACTTT. Amino acid sequence: CASSWTGHVNSPLHF.

The chain links TRBV30 to TRBJ1-6, with D perhaps matching TRBD1 (5 bases). Trimming removed 5 bases from V and 9 bases from J, with 26 bases in between. CDR1 and CDR2 from the germline V gene are GTSNPN and SVGIG (reference sequence). This CDR3 is 17 amino acids long. The chain's CDR3 is CAWSFTGLHAGGSPLHF. The CDR3, as DNA: TGTGCCTGGTCCTTTACGGGGCTTCATGCCGGTGGTTCACCCCTCCACTTT. The full variable domain, completed using reference TRBV30 and TRBJ1-6, is SQTIHQWPATLVQPVGSPLSLECTVEGTSNPNLYWYRQAAGRGLQLLFYSVGIGQISSEVPQNLSASRPQDRQFILSSKKLLLSDSGFYLCAWSFTGLHAGGSPLHFGNGTRLTVT.

The gene calls are TRBV5-1 and TRBJ2-5; TRBD1 agrees at 7 bases. J was trimmed by 1 base and V by 5 bases; bases with no gene match: 5. From germline, CDR1 is SGHRS and CDR2 YFSETQ. This CDR3 has 14 amino acids. CDR3 DNA sequence: TGCGCCAGCAGAGAAGACAGGGTCCAAGAGACCCAGTACTTC. Translated, it gives CASREDRVQETQYF.

The chain has TRBV5-1 and TRBJ1-2; perhaps TRBD1 as D (5 bases). CDR1 SGHRS and CDR2 YFSETQ come from the germline V gene. V dropped 4 bases and J dropped 2 bases, with 15 bases sitting between them. The CDR3 covers 15 residues. The CDR3 bases are TGCGCCAGCAGCCCCCCGGGGCAGACGAACTATGGCTACACCTTC. This codes for CASSPPGQTNYGYTF.

There are a few counts of this clone. The chain joins TRBV28 to TRBJ1-1; D is uncertain. The V gene's germline CDR1 is MDHEN and CDR2 SYDVKM. This CDR3 is built from 16 residues. Between the trimmed V and J ends, which lost 3 bases and 0 bases, there was a span of 14 bases. The DNA of the CDR3 is TGTGCCAGCAGTTTTTCGTCGGCCGGCATGAACACTGAAGCTTTCTTT. Encoded protein: CASSFSSAGMNTEAFF.

The sample holds one count of this clone. This chain joins TRBV18 and TRBJ2-4; D might be TRBD2 (5 bases). There are 15 residues in the CDR3. Trimming removed 5 bases at V and 0 bases at J, with 11 bases between. Germline V gene lookup returns CDR1 KGHSH and CDR2 LQKENI. The CDR3 spells CASSSQTIAKNIQYF. The CDR3 region has the DNA TGTGCCAGCTCATCGCAGACTATAGCCAAAAACATTCAGTACTTC.

J is TRBJ2-3 and V is TRBV20-1, with D possibly TRBD2 on 6 matching bases. Germline assignment: CDR1 DFQATT and CDR2 SNEGSKA (reference sequence). This CDR3 comprises 16 residues. V lost 3 bases and J lost 4, with 20 bases in between. CDR3 bases: TGCAGTGCTAGTCCTATGCCGGGAGTGGGCCCAGATACGCAGTATTTT. Its translation: CSASPMPGVGPDTQYF.

The chain's CDR3 is CASSARFFTEAFF. CDR3 bases: TGTGCCAGCAGTGCACGTTTCTTTACTGAAGCTTTCTTT. J is TRBJ1-1 and V is TRBV6-6; D remains ambiguous. Germline V CDR1 and CDR2: MNHNY, SVGAGI (reference sequence). This CDR3 comprises 13 residues. V was clipped by 5 bases and J by 5 bases, with 12 bases between them.

The CDR3: CASTPGQGPYEQYF. In DNA, the CDR3 is TGTGCCTCTACCCCGGGACAGGGCCCCTACGAGCAGTACTTC. The rearrangement uses TRBV10-3 and TRBJ2-7; the match to TRBD1 covers 9 bases. The V segment lost 11 bases and the J segment 2 bases; nucleotides outside the gene matches: 10. Looked up from germline, CDR1 is ENHRY and CDR2 is SYGVKD. The length of the CDR3 is 14 residues.

This clone is medium-sized within its sample. This chain uses TRBV6-5 with TRBJ1-2, with TRBD1 matching over 7 bases. CDR1 MNHEY and CDR2 SVGAGI come from the germline V gene. This CDR3 region has 13 residues. The trim removed 5 bases at V and 8 bases at J, leaving 8 bases unmatched. The CDR3 DNA follows: TGTGCCAGCAGTCCCCCGACAGGGTACGGCTACACCTTC. Translation: CASSPPTGYGYTF.

V is TRBV5-1 and J is TRBJ2-2; no clear D. The germline gives CDR1 SGHRS, CDR2 YFSETQ. There are 13 residues in the CDR3. Trimming shortened V by 4 bases and J by 4 bases, and 8 bases separated the two germline ends. CDR3 DNA sequence: TGCGCCAGCAGCCCGTCGGGCACCGGGGAGCTGTTTTTT. Protein: CASSPSGTGELFF.